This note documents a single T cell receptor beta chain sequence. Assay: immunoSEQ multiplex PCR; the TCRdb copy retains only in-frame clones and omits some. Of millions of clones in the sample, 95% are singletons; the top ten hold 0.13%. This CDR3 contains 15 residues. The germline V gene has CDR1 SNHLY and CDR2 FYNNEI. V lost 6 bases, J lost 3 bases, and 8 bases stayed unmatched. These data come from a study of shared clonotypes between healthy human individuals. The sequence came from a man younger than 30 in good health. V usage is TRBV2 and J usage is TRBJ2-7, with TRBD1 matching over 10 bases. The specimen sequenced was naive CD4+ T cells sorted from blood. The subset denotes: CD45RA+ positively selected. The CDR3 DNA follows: TGTGCCAGCAGCCAAATGGGACAGGGGTTCTACGAGCAGTACTTC. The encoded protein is CASSQMGQGFYEQYF.